A selection of T cell receptor beta chains follows, all from one sample in a study of T cells in Graves' hyperthyroidism and ophthalmopathy. TCRdb re-called the multiplex PCR reads through MiXCR, storing one row per CDR3 protein. The sample carries 300,000 to 400,000 distinct CDR3 sequences, 15% to 20% recorded once. The sample taken for sequencing was blood. The receptors shown here come from a woman in her 50s with Graves' hyperthyroidism. The CDR3 runs from the conserved cysteine through the conserved F or W. Each record gives: clone size, D gene, J gene, V gene, CDR3 DNA, CDR3 protein. A D gene is named only where the DNA matches it firmly. A row's size may be missing; if present it is once, few, many or a size class.

clone_size: many
d_call: NA
j_call: TRBJ1-1
v_call: TRBV10-3
cdr3_nt: TGTGCCATCAGTGAGTCGAGAGGGAACACTGAAGCTTTCTTT
cdr3_aa: CAISESRGNTEAFF

clone_size: NA
d_call: NA
j_call: TRBJ2-2
v_call: TRBV6-2/TRBV6-3
cdr3_nt: TGTGCCAGCAGTGACGTTTATACCGGGGAGCTGTTTTTT
cdr3_aa: CASSDVYTGELFF

clone_size: NA
d_call: NA
j_call: TRBJ2-1
v_call: TRBV5-1
cdr3_nt: TGCGCCAGCAGCTCCACAGGGGGAGGGAATGGGCAGTTCTTC
cdr3_aa: CASSSTGGGNGQFF

clone_size: many
d_call: TRBD1
j_call: TRBJ1-5
v_call: TRBV27
cdr3_nt: TGTGCCAGCAGTCGGACAGGGAGCAATCAGCCCCAGCATTTT
cdr3_aa: CASSRTGSNQPQHF

clone_size: NA
d_call: NA
j_call: TRBJ1-1
v_call: TRBV19
cdr3_nt: TGTGCCAGTAGGCCTCAACACTACCGGGACACTGAAGCTTTCTTT
cdr3_aa: CASRPQHYRDTEAFF

clone_size: few
d_call: TRBD1
j_call: TRBJ1-5
v_call: TRBV7-9
cdr3_nt: TGTGCCAGCAGCGGAGGGACAGGGGGGATTCAGCCCCAGCATTTT
cdr3_aa: CASSGGTGGIQPQHF

clone_size: few
d_call: TRBD1
j_call: TRBJ1-5
v_call: TRBV4-1
cdr3_nt: TGCGCCAGCAGCCAAGAAAGACAGGGGGGAGGCCAGCCCCAGCATTTT
cdr3_aa: CASSQERQGGGQPQHF

clone_size: few
d_call: NA
j_call: TRBJ2-1
v_call: TRBV20-1
cdr3_nt: TGCAGTGCTAGCGCTCAGGGTTACAATGAGCAGTTCTTC
cdr3_aa: CSASAQGYNEQFF

clone_size: many
d_call: NA
j_call: TRBJ1-5
v_call: TRBV2
cdr3_nt: TGTGCCAGCAGTGCTCAGAGGGATCAGCCCCAGCATTTT
cdr3_aa: CASSAQRDQPQHF

clone_size: NA
d_call: TRBD1
j_call: TRBJ2-3
v_call: TRBV12-3/TRBV12-4
cdr3_nt: TGTGCCAGCAAACCCCTGGGACAGGGTGACACAGATACGCAGTATTTT
cdr3_aa: CASKPLGQGDTDTQYF

clone_size: many
d_call: NA
j_call: TRBJ2-3
v_call: TRBV11-2
cdr3_nt: TGTGCCAGCAGCTTAGCCTCCTTAACAGATACGCAGTATTTT
cdr3_aa: CASSLASLTDTQYF

clone_size: NA
d_call: NA
j_call: TRBJ2-1
v_call: TRBV27
cdr3_nt: TGTGCCAGCAGTTTCTGGGACTTAAATGAGCAGTTCTTC
cdr3_aa: CASSFWDLNEQFF

clone_size: few
d_call: TRBD1
j_call: TRBJ1-1
v_call: TRBV20-1
cdr3_nt: TGCAGTGCTCTACAGGGGAGTATAACTGAAGCTTTCTTT
cdr3_aa: CSALQGSITEAFF

clone_size: few
d_call: NA
j_call: TRBJ2-2
v_call: TRBV7-8
cdr3_nt: TGTGCCAGCAGCTTAGCCCCTGCACTACACACCGGGGAGCTGTTTTTT
cdr3_aa: CASSLAPALHTGELFF

clone_size: few
d_call: TRBD2
j_call: TRBJ2-5
v_call: TRBV12-3/TRBV12-4
cdr3_nt: TGTGCCAGCAGTCCGTACAGCGGGGGGGTACAAGAGACCCAGTACTTC
cdr3_aa: CASSPYSGGVQETQYF

clone_size: many
d_call: NA
j_call: TRBJ2-7
v_call: TRBV7-2
cdr3_nt: TGTGCCAGCAGCTTACAGGCGAACTCCTACGAGCAGTACTTC
cdr3_aa: CASSLQANSYEQYF

clone_size: many
d_call: NA
j_call: TRBJ1-1
v_call: TRBV12-3/TRBV12-4
cdr3_nt: TGTGCCAGCAGTCCGGGATCTCAAGCTTTCTTT
cdr3_aa: CASSPGSQAFF

clone_size: NA
d_call: TRBD1
j_call: TRBJ2-2
v_call: TRBV7-2
cdr3_nt: TGTGCCAGCAGCTCAACAGGGGGCGCTTTTTTCACCGGGGAGCTGTTTTTT
cdr3_aa: CASSSTGGAFFTGELFF

clone_size: few
d_call: NA
j_call: TRBJ1-4
v_call: TRBV4-1
cdr3_nt: TGCGCCAGCAGCCAGACGAGGGGAGCAACTAATGAAAAACTGTTTTTT
cdr3_aa: CASSQTRGATNEKLFF

clone_size: few
d_call: TRBD2
j_call: TRBJ2-1
v_call: TRBV12-3/TRBV12-4
cdr3_nt: TGTGCCAGCAGTTTTCCGGGACTAGCAACACATGAGCAGTTCTTC
cdr3_aa: CASSFPGLATHEQFF

clone_size: NA
d_call: NA
j_call: TRBJ2-5
v_call: TRBV11-2
cdr3_nt: TGTGCCAGCAGCTTAGAAGGGCAGGGTTCCCAGTACTTC
cdr3_aa: CASSLEGQGSQYF

clone_size: once
d_call: NA
j_call: TRBJ2-5
v_call: TRBV25-1
cdr3_nt: TGTGCCAGCAGTGCCAAGTTGGGGTTACAGCTAGGCGCGGGGGAGACCCAGTACTTC
cdr3_aa: CASSAKLGLQLGAGETQYF

clone_size: many
d_call: NA
j_call: TRBJ1-5
v_call: TRBV6-1
cdr3_nt: TGTGCCAGCCGTTCTAGCAATCAGCCCCAGCATTTT
cdr3_aa: CASRSSNQPQHF

clone_size: many
d_call: TRBD1
j_call: TRBJ2-7
v_call: TRBV10-3
cdr3_nt: TGTGCCATTGGACAGGGGGACGACGAGCAGTACTTC
cdr3_aa: CAIGQGDDEQYF

clone_size: few
d_call: NA
j_call: TRBJ2-2
v_call: TRBV29-1
cdr3_nt: TGCAGCGTTGTAGCCGGGAACACCGGGGAGCTGTTTTTT
cdr3_aa: CSVVAGNTGELFF

clone_size: NA
d_call: NA
j_call: TRBJ1-1
v_call: TRBV30
cdr3_nt: TGTGCCTGGTCCAGGGAGGCTGAAGCTTTCTTT
cdr3_aa: CAWSREAEAFF

clone_size: NA
d_call: NA
j_call: TRBJ2-1
v_call: TRBV24-1
cdr3_nt: TGTGCCACCAGTGATAACAATGAGCAGTTCTTC
cdr3_aa: CATSDNNEQFF

clone_size: few
d_call: NA
j_call: TRBJ2-1
v_call: TRBV11-2
cdr3_nt: TGTGCCAGCAGCCCCGGGGACTCCCTCCCGCACAATGAGCAGTTCTTC
cdr3_aa: CASSPGDSLPHNEQFF

clone_size: many
d_call: TRBD1
j_call: TRBJ1-6
v_call: TRBV27
cdr3_nt: TGTGCCAGCAGTTTATCAGGGGGCTCGAATTCACCCCTCCACTTT
cdr3_aa: CASSLSGGSNSPLHF

clone_size: NA
d_call: NA
j_call: TRBJ2-6
v_call: TRBV6-6
cdr3_nt: TGTGCCAGCAGTTACTCGCCAGGGGCTGGGGCCAACGTCCTGACTTTC
cdr3_aa: CASSYSPGAGANVLTF

clone_size: once
d_call: NA
j_call: TRBJ2-1
v_call: TRBV11-2
cdr3_nt: TGTGCCAGCAGCTATCTGACGGGAACGTACAATGAGCAGTTCTTC
cdr3_aa: CASSYLTGTYNEQFF

clone_size: many
d_call: TRBD1
j_call: TRBJ1-1
v_call: TRBV6-1
cdr3_nt: TGTGCCAGCAGTTTTCAGGGGGCATTGAACACTGAAGCTTTCTTT
cdr3_aa: CASSFQGALNTEAFF

clone_size: NA
d_call: TRBD2
j_call: TRBJ2-2
v_call: TRBV14
cdr3_nt: TGTGCCAGCAGCCTTGGACTAGGGTACACCGGGGAGCTGTTTTTT
cdr3_aa: CASSLGLGYTGELFF

clone_size: few
d_call: NA
j_call: TRBJ2-7
v_call: TRBV6-5
cdr3_nt: TGTGCCAGCAGTTACTCAACTGTGCAGCGGACAGACTCCTACGAGCAGTACTTC
cdr3_aa: CASSYSTVQRTDSYEQYF

clone_size: NA
d_call: TRBD2
j_call: TRBJ2-3
v_call: TRBV4-2
cdr3_nt: TGTGCCAGCAGCCAGGTTAGCGGGAGGGCCGGTGATACGCAGTATTTT
cdr3_aa: CASSQVSGRAGDTQYF

clone_size: many
d_call: NA
j_call: TRBJ2-1
v_call: TRBV5-8
cdr3_nt: TGTGCCAGCAGCCCCTCGCCGGGGCTATACAATGAGCAGTTCTTC
cdr3_aa: CASSPSPGLYNEQFF

clone_size: many
d_call: TRBD2
j_call: TRBJ2-1
v_call: TRBV12-3/TRBV12-4
cdr3_nt: TGTGCCAGCAGTTCGACTAGCGGCAGCTCCTACAATGAGCAGTTCTTC
cdr3_aa: CASSSTSGSSYNEQFF

clone_size: few
d_call: NA
j_call: TRBJ2-1
v_call: TRBV4-2
cdr3_nt: TGTGCCAGCAGCCAAGATCTCGGACTTGAGCAGTTCTTC
cdr3_aa: CASSQDLGLEQFF

clone_size: many
d_call: NA
j_call: TRBJ2-7
v_call: TRBV11-2
cdr3_nt: TGTGCCAGCAGCTTAGCGCTTTCCTACGAGCAGTACTTC
cdr3_aa: CASSLALSYEQYF

clone_size: NA
d_call: NA
j_call: TRBJ2-2
v_call: TRBV2
cdr3_nt: TGTGCCAGCAGCACACAAGAGGGGTCCGGGGAGCTGTTTTTT
cdr3_aa: CASSTQEGSGELFF

clone_size: many
d_call: TRBD2
j_call: TRBJ2-1
v_call: TRBV27
cdr3_nt: TGTGCCAGCAGACTAGCGGGTGACAATGAGCAGTTCTTC
cdr3_aa: CASRLAGDNEQFF

clone_size: few
d_call: NA
j_call: TRBJ2-1
v_call: TRBV20-1
cdr3_nt: TGCAGTGCTAGCGCGGTTGAGCAGTTCTTC
cdr3_aa: CSASAVEQFF

clone_size: NA
d_call: TRBD1
j_call: TRBJ1-5
v_call: TRBV19
cdr3_nt: TGTGCCAGTAGTATAACAGGGGGGAACAATCAGCCCCAGCATTTT
cdr3_aa: CASSITGGNNQPQHF

clone_size: NA
d_call: NA
j_call: TRBJ1-2
v_call: TRBV5-1
cdr3_nt: TGCGCCAGCTCCGGGTGGGCCTCTGACTATGGCTACACCTTC
cdr3_aa: CASSGWASDYGYTF

clone_size: NA
d_call: TRBD1
j_call: TRBJ1-2
v_call: TRBV12-3/TRBV12-4
cdr3_nt: TGTGCCAGCAGCCCAGTTGGCACCAGGGGGTATGGCTACACCTTC
cdr3_aa: CASSPVGTRGYGYTF

clone_size: few
d_call: NA
j_call: TRBJ1-1
v_call: TRBV10-3
cdr3_nt: TGTGCCATCAGTGAGTCGAACGGAATAAGAGCTTTCTTT
cdr3_aa: CAISESNGIRAFF

clone_size: many
d_call: NA
j_call: TRBJ1-1
v_call: TRBV27
cdr3_nt: TGTGCCAGCAGTTTATTTGGGGGGCGTATCACTGAAGCTTTCTTT
cdr3_aa: CASSLFGGRITEAFF

clone_size: few
d_call: NA
j_call: TRBJ1-4
v_call: TRBV4-1
cdr3_nt: TGCGCCAGCAGCCAGGACCCTAATGAAAAACTGTTTTTT
cdr3_aa: CASSQDPNEKLFF